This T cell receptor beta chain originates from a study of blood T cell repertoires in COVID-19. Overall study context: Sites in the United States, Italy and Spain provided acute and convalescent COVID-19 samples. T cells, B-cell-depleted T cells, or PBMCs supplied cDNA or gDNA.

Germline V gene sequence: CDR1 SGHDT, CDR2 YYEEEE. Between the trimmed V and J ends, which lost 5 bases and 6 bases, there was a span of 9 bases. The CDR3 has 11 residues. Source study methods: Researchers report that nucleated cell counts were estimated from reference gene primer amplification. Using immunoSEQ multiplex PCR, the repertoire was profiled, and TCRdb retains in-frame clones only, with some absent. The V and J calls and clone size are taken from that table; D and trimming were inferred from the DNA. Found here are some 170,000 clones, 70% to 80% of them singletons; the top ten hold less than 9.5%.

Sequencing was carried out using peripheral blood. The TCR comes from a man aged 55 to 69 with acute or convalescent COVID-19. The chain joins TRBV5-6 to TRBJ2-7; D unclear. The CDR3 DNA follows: TGTGCCAGCAGTCTCCTCTCCGAGCAGTACTTC. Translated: CASSLLSEQYF.